This note documents a single T cell receptor beta chain sequence. The data derive from a study of T cell responses to AZD1222 COVID-19 vaccine. TCRdb's copy holds only in-frame clones and misses some; the assay was immunoSEQ multiplex PCR. Of under 150,000 clones in the sample, about nine tenths are singletons; the top ten hold roughly 3.1%. The V gene lost 4 bases and the J gene lost 0 bases, with 8 bases spanning the gap. In germline, CDR1 is MRHNA, CDR2 SNTAGT. The CDR3 length is 14 residues. The rearrangement uses TRBV6-4 and TRBJ2-3, with D possibly called TRBD1 or TRBD2 (5 bases each). This sequence was found in an adult in good health. Sequencing was performed on peripheral blood, taken on day 0 of AZD1222 vaccination. CDR3 in DNA: TGTGCCAGCAGTGCCGGGGCGAGCACAGATACGCAGTATTTT. Translation: CASSAGASTDTQYF.